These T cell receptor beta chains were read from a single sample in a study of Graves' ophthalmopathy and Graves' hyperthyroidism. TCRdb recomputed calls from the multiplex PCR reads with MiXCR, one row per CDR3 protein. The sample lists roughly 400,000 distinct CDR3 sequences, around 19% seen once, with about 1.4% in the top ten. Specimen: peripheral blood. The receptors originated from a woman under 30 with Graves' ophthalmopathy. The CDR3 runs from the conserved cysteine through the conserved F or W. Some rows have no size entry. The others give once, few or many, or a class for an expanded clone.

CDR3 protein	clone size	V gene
CASSFVTGTGPLGYTF	many	TRBV5-4
CSARRLAGGYEQYF	many	TRBV20-1
CASNPYEQYF	many	TRBV27
CASSEGDLRGGTEAFF	many	TRBV5-1
CATSSPGPITGELFF	many	TRBV15
CASSLTGTETQYF	many	TRBV5-1
CASSYPGFPNQPQHF	many	TRBV6-2/TRBV6-3
CASSYSGLAGLGAQYF	many	TRBV6-5
CASSLAQREVAKNIQYF	many	TRBV7-8
CASSLTSSGGLVPGELFF	many	TRBV7-3
CASRKSNSAYSNQPQHF	NA	TRBV19
CASSLSDRLNTEAFF	NA	TRBV27
CASSYPPPGAGNRAKNIQYF	many	TRBV6-2/TRBV6-3
CASSPGWALNYGYTF	many	TRBV27
CASNLDRVYGYTF	few	TRBV6-1
CASSLRTPSYEQYF	many	TRBV27
CASSLSGSNTGELFF	many	TRBV7-2
CAASRGRIEQYF	many	TRBV28
CASSIGRGTDTEAFF	many	TRBV19
CASSLHRDSYEQYF	many	TRBV12-3/TRBV12-4
CASSLYLSYNSPLHF	many	TRBV12-3/TRBV12-4
CASSQGDRRIPISGNTIYF	many	TRBV4-1
CASSGVGLSYEQYF	NA	TRBV28
CASSPGYLGNEQYF	many	TRBV18
CASSLEGDQETQYF	many	TRBV5-4
CASSYGARPEQETQYF	many	TRBV6-2/TRBV6-3
CAQRTHDNTEAFF	many	TRBV30
CASSPPKVPVNTEAFF	many	TRBV28
CSAREGGDTYEQYF	NA	TRBV20-1
CSARESGVRSYEQYF	many	TRBV20-1
CASSPPGGPRTGELFF	many	TRBV28
CSANTGYYGYTF	many	TRBV29-1
CASSTNGYEQYF	many	TRBV5-1
CSARFSGRLQETQYF	many	TRBV20-1
CASSFSLAGGYGYTF	many	TRBV11-2
CASGLQQETQYF	NA	TRBV11-2
CASSRVDTGYEQYF	NA	TRBV7-2
CASSLGSLGLAVYEQYF	many	TRBV5-1
CASSIVGTANTEAFF	many	TRBV19
CASSLVGPIRQGPLNTEAFF	few	TRBV11-3
CASREDERGYTF	many	TRBV6-2/TRBV6-3
CASIPTTPDSREAFF	many	TRBV28
CSARKYRAQETQYF	many	TRBV20-1
CASSGPSYEQYF	many	TRBV27
CASSFSLNTGELFF	many	TRBV7-2
CASSEPRGRKTQYF	many	TRBV6-1
CASRATGAVGYTF	many	TRBV2
CASSFGGTGTQYF	NA	TRBV6-5
CASSRQVYEQYF	many	TRBV6-2/TRBV6-3
CASSPSPTGRLTEAFF	many	TRBV6-1
CASSHGQSYEQYF	NA	TRBV7-2
CASSFMDGSNQPQHF	NA	TRBV19
CATSRDIAVWETQYF	NA	TRBV15
CSARDVDTGELFF	many	TRBV20-1
CASSQGAGPQETQYF	many	TRBV4-2
CASSLEGAGTDTQYF	many	TRBV11-1